Below, 17 T cell receptor beta chains from the same sample are listed, as sequenced in a study of response to subunit inactivated influenza vaccine. TCRdb reanalysed the RT-PCR reads using MiXCR and keeps one entry per CDR3 protein. The sample contains approximately 170,000 distinct CDR3 sequences, about 12% of which appear only once. These same records also appear under a second study, on T cells expressing NK-cell markers. From that paper: Generation of TCR beta cDNA was performed by 5'RACE template switching incorporating UMIs.

Specimen: CD8+ T cells sorted from PBMCs, collected 11 to 12 days after vaccination. These receptors were collected from a man aged 45 to 65 who received an inactivated influenza vaccine.

This clonotype was counted many times. The J gene is TRBJ2-3, the V gene TRBV29-1; D not resolved. This CDR3 region has 13 residues. The V end was cut by 5 bases, the J end by 0 bases, with 9 bases between. Germline CDR1 SQVTM, CDR2 ANQGSEA. DNA of the CDR3: TGCAGCGTTTGCCCAGATAGCACAGATACGCAGTATTTT. As protein: CSVCPDSTDTQYF.

This clonotype was seen only a few times. The genes are TRBV9 and TRBJ2-3; D is uncertain. Between the trimmed V and J ends, which lost 3 bases and 6 bases, there was a span of 8 bases. CDR1 and CDR2 from the germline V gene are SGDLS and YYNGEE. There are 12 residues in the CDR3. This chain's CDR3 is CASSARWDTQYF. The DNA of the CDR3 is TGTGCCAGCAGCGCACGGTGGGATACGCAGTATTTT.

This clonotype was picked up many times. The genes are TRBV12-3 or TRBV12-4 and TRBJ2-7; TRBD2 matches 13 bases. The CDR3 consists of 16 residues. The V segment lost 6 bases and the J segment 5 bases; nucleotides outside the gene matches: 10. The CDR3 DNA follows: TGTGCCAGCAGCGGACTAGCGGGAGTCGGCAAGAACGAGCAGTACTTC. It yields the protein CASSGLAGVGKNEQYF.

This clonotype has a handful of counts. The chain combines TRBV11-2 with TRBJ2-5; 12 bases are shared with TRBD2. CDR1 is SGHAT and CDR2 is FQNNGV in the germline V gene. The CDR3 is 16 amino acids. V gave up 4 bases and J gave up 5 bases; unmatched junction bases: 8. In DNA form, the CDR3 reads TGTGCCAGCAGCTCATGGACTAGCGGGGACGGGGAGACCCAGTACTTC. Protein product: CASSSWTSGDGETQYF.

This rearrangement joins TRBV9 to TRBJ2-7, with TRBD2 as a possible D gene (6 bases). V was cut by 3 bases and J by 1 base, with 8 bases left in between. Germline V lookup: CDR1 SGDLS, CDR2 YYNGEE. This CDR3 contains 13 residues. CDR3 protein: CASSGGTSYEQYF. In DNA form, the CDR3 reads TGTGCCAGCAGCGGCGGGACTTCCTACGAGCAGTACTTC. Supplemented by reference TRBV9 and TRBJ2-7, the full variable domain reads DSGVTQTPKHLITATGQRVTLRCSPRSGDLSVYWYQQSLDQGLQFLIQYYNGEERAKGNILERFSAQQFPDLHSELNLSSLELGDSALYFCASSGGTSYEQYFGPGTRLTVT.

This clonotype was seen many times. This chain links TRBV5-6 with TRBJ2-7; D might be TRBD1 (7 bases). The germline V gene has CDR1 SGHDT and CDR2 YYEEEE. CDR3 length equals 15 residues. The V gene lost 0 bases and the J gene lost 2 bases, with 12 bases spanning the gap. This CDR3 is CASSLGGRGAYEQYF. CDR3 coding DNA: TGTGCCAGCAGCTTGGGCGGCAGGGGGGCCTACGAGCAGTACTTC.

The chain carries TRBV11-1 and TRBJ2-3, with D hard to call. Germline V CDR1 and CDR2: SGHAT, FQDESV (reference sequence). The CDR3 runs to 12 residues. Trimming stripped 5 bases from V and 4 bases from J, with 7 bases between. The CDR3 reads CASSQEPDTQYF. The CDR3 bases are TGTGCCAGCAGCCAGGAACCAGATACGCAGTATTTT.

This clonotype was detected only a few times. CDR3 in amino acids: CASSLATTYEQYF. The CDR3 DNA reads as TGTGCCAGCAGCTTAGCTACAACCTACGAGCAGTACTTC. The rearrangement joins TRBV7-2 to TRBJ2-7; D remains ambiguous. The germline CDR1 and CDR2 sequences are SGHTA and FQGNSA. V gave up 0 bases and J gave up 2 bases, with 5 bases separating them. The CDR3 spans 13 residues.

The V and J genes are TRBV27 and TRBJ2-1, with D possibly called TRBD1 or TRBD2 (6 bases each). CDR1 is MNHEY, CDR2 SMNVEV, per germline (reference sequence). Trimming left V 6 bases short and J 0 bases short, with 15 bases between. The CDR3 contains 16 residues. The CDR3 DNA reads TGTGCCAGCAGCGGTTCCGGGGGCCCCTCCTACAATGAGCAGTTCTTC. Encoded protein: CASSGSGGPSYNEQFF.

This clonotype showed up many times. This sequence joins TRBV6-2 or TRBV6-3 and TRBJ2-7; TRBD2 might be the D (6 bases). This CDR3 is built from 15 residues. The V end was cut by 2 bases, the J end by 2 bases, with 13 bases between. Per germline, CDR1 MNHEY and CDR2 SVGEGT. CDR3 bases: TGTGCCAGCAGTTACGCCCTAGCGCGTACCTACGAGCAGTACTTC. Residues: CASSYALARTYEQYF.

This clonotype was recorded a few times. The chain uses TRBV15 and TRBJ2-3; 9 bases are a match to TRBD1. The ends lost 3 bases at V and 4 bases at J; junction bases unmatched: 5. This CDR3 region has 15 residues. Germline CDR1 LNHNV, CDR2 YYDKDF (reference sequence). CDR3 region: CATSRLDRGADTQYF. The CDR3 DNA follows: TGTGCCACCAGCAGGCTGGACAGGGGCGCAGATACGCAGTATTTT. The complete variable domain, with remaining parts taken from reference TRBV15 and TRBJ2-3, reads DAMVIQNPRYQVTQFGKPVTLSCSQTLNHNVMYWYQQKSSQAPKLLFHYYDKDFNNEADTPDNFQSRRPNTSFCFLDIRSPGLGDTAMYLCATSRLDRGADTQYFGPGTRLTVL.

This chain uses TRBV6-1 with TRBJ2-1, with D possibly being TRBD1 or TRBD2 (5 bases each). This CDR3 is 15 amino acids long. With 2 bases removed from V and 5 bases from J, the gap between germline ends came to 13 bases. CDR1 is MNHNS, CDR2 SASEGT, per germline. The CDR3 DNA follows: TGTGCCAGCAGTGAAATGGGGACGACCAACAATGAGCAGTTCTTC. Translating it yields CASSEMGTTNNEQFF.

A word on this clonotype: A much larger clone sits a single nucleotide away, making a read error possible. The rearrangement links TRBV6-2 or TRBV6-3 to TRBJ2-1; TRBD1 might be the D (5 bases). This CDR3 is built from 12 residues. Per germline, CDR1 MNHEY and CDR2 SVGEGT. Written as DNA, the CDR3 is TGTGCCAGCAGTCCTGGGGCTGGTGAGCAGCTCTTC. Its protein product is CASSPGAGEQLF.

DNA for the CDR3: TGTGCCAGCAGTTTAAGGGGTGTGGACCTCGGCGACGAGCAGTACTTC. Protein sequence: CASSLRGVDLGDEQYF. The rearrangement uses TRBV27 and TRBJ2-7; D is perhaps TRBD1 (5 bases). V lost 2 bases and J lost 5, with 19 bases in between. The CDR3 sequence is 16 residues long. The germline V gene encodes CDR1 MNHEY and CDR2 SMNVEV (reference sequence).

This clonotype was counted only a few times. The CDR3 DNA reads as TGTGCCAGCAGCCAGGGGGGACTAGCAGACTACAATGAGCAGTTCTTC. Protein product: CASSQGGLADYNEQFF. This chain links TRBV7-8 with TRBJ2-1, with TRBD2 matching over 9 bases. The CDR3 loop spans 16 amino acids. With 5 bases clipped from V and 3 bases from J, the junction kept 8 bases outside the gene matches. Looked up from germline, CDR1 is SGHVS and CDR2 is FQNEAQ.

This CDR3 reads CASSQDGIAGGPGYEQYF. For the CDR3, the DNA is TGCGCCAGCAGCCAAGATGGGATAGCGGGAGGGCCAGGCTACGAGCAGTACTTC. The chain links TRBV4-3 to TRBJ2-7, with 11 positions matching TRBD2. The CDR3 loop spans 18 amino acids. Germline CDR1 is LGHNA and CDR2 is YSLEER. With 0 bases clipped from V and 3 bases from J, the junction kept 10 bases outside the gene matches.

This clonotype appeared a few times. The V and J genes are TRBV6-6 and TRBJ2-7, with 7 bases identical to TRBD2. Per germline, CDR1 MNHNY and CDR2 SVGAGI (reference sequence). The CDR3 contains 12 residues. The V segment lost 3 bases and the J segment 6 bases; nucleotides outside the gene matches: 2. The CDR3 bases are TGTGCCAGCAGTTATGGCGGGGGCGAGCAGTACTTC. It is translated as CASSYGGGEQYF.